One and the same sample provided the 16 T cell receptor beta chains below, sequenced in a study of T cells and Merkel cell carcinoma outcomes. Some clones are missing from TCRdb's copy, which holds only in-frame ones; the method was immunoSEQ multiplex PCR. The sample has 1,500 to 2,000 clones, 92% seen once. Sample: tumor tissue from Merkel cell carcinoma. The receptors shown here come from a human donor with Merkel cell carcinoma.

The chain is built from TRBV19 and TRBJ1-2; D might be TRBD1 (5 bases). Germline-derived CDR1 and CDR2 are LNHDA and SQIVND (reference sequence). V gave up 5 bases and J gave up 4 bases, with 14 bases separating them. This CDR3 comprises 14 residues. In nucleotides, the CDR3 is TGTGCCAGTAGTCCGGGACTCGGGGTCTATGGCTACACCTTC. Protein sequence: CASSPGLGVYGYTF.

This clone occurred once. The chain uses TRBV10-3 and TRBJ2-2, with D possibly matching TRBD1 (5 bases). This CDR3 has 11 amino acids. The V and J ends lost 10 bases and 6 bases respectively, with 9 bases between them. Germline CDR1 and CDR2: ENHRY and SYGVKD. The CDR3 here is CATQAPGELFF. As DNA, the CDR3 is TGTGCCACACAGGCTCCCGGGGAGCTGTTTTTT.

The CDR3 DNA reads TGTGCCAGTTTATCAAGACAGGGATCCTTCTACGAGCAGTACTTC. Its translation is CASLSRQGSFYEQYF. The chain has TRBV28 and TRBJ2-7, with 7 bases aligning to TRBD1. Trimming at V came to 9 bases and at J to 3 bases, leaving 14 bases not matched to a gene. CDR3 length: 15 residues. In germline, CDR1 is MDHEN, CDR2 SYDVKM.

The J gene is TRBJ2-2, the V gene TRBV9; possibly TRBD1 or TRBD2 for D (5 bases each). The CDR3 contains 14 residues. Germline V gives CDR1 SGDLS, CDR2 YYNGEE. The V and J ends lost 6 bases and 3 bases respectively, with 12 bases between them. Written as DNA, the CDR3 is TGTGCCAGCACGGGTCGGGGCCACACCGGGGAGCTGTTTTTT. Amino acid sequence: CASTGRGHTGELFF.

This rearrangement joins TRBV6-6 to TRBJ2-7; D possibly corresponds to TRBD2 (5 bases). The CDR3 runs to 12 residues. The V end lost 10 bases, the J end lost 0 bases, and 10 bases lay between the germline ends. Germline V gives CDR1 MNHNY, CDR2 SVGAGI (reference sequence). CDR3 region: CAIRGRSYEQYF. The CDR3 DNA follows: TGTGCCATCCGAGGGCGCTCCTACGAGCAGTACTTC.

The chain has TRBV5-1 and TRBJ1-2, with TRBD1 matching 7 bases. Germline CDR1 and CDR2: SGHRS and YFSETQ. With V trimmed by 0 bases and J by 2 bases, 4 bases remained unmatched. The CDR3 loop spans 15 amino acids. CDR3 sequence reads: CASSLGAQGNYGYTF. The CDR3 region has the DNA TGCGCCAGCAGCTTGGGGGCACAGGGGAACTATGGCTACACCTTC.

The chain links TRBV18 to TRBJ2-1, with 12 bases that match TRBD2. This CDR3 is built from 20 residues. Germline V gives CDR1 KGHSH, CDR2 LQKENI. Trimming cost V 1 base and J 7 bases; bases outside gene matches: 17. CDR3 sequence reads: CASSPRDRETLAGGRNEQFF. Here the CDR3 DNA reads TGTGCCAGCTCACCACGAGACAGGGAAACGCTAGCGGGAGGGCGAAATGAGCAGTTCTTC. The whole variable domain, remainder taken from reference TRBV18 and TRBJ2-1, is NAGVMQNPRHLVRRRGQEARLRCSPMKGHSHVYWYRQLPEEGLKFMVYLQKENIIDESGMPKERFSAEFPKEGPSILRIQQVVRGDSAAYFCASSPRDRETLAGGRNEQFFGPGTRLTVL.

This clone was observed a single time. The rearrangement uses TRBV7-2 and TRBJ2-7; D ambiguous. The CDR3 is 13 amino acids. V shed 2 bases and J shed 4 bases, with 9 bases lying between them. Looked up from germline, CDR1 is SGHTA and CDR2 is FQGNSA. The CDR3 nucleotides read TGTGCCAGCAGCTTAAGCCCCACATACGAGCAGTACTTC. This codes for CASSLSPTYEQYF.

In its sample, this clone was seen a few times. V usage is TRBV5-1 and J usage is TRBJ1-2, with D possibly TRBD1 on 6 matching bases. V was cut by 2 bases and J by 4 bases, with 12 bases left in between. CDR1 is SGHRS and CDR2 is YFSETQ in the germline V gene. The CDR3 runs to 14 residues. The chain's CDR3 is CASSFGQSIYGYTF. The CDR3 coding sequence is TGCGCCAGCAGCTTCGGACAGTCTATCTATGGCTACACCTTC.

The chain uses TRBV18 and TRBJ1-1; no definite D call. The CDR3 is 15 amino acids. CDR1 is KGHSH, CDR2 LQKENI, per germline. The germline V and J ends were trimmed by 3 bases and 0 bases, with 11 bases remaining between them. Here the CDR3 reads CASSPRTLLNTEAFF. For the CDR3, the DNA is TGTGCCAGCTCACCGCGGACCCTTCTGAACACTGAAGCTTTCTTT.

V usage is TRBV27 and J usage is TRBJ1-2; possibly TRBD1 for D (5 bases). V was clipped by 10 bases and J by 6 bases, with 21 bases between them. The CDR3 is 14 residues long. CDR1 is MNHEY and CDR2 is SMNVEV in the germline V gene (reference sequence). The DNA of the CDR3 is TGTGCCACCGGGGTCCGTGGAGGGGCTGATGGCTACACCTTC. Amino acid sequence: CATGVRGGADGYTF.

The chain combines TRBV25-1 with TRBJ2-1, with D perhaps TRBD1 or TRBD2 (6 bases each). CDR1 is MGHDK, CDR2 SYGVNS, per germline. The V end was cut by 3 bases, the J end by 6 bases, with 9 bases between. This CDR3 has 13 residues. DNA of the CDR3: TGTGCCAGCAGTGACGGGGGCGCCAATGAGCAGTTCTTC. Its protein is CASSDGGANEQFF. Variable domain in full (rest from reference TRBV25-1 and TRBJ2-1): EADIYQTPRYLVIGTGKKITLECSQTMGHDKMYWYQQDPGMELHLIHYSYGVNSTEKGDLSSESTVSRIRTEHFPLTLESARPSHTSQYLCASSDGGANEQFFGPGTRLTVL.

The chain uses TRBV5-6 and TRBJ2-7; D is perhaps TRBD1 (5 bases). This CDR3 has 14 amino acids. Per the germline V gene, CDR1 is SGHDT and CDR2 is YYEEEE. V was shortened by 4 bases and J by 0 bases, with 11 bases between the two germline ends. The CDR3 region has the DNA TGTGCCAGCAGCCATTACAGGACCTCCTACGAGCAGTACTTC. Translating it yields CASSHYRTSYEQYF.

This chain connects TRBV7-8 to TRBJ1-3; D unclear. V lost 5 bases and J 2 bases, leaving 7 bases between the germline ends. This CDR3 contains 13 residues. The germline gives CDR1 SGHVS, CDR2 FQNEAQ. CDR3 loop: CASSVSPGNTIYF. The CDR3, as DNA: TGTGCCAGCAGCGTGTCCCCTGGAAACACCATATATTTT. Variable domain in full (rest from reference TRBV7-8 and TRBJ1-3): GAGVSQSPRYKVAKRGQDVALRCDPISGHVSLFWYQQALGQGPEFLTYFQNEAQLDKSGLPSDRFFAERPEGSVSTLKIQRTQQEDSAVYLCASSVSPGNTIYFGEGSWLTVV.

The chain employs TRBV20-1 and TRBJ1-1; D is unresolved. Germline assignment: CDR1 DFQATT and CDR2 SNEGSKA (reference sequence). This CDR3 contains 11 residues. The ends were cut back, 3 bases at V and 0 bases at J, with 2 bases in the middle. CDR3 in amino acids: CSARLNTEAFF. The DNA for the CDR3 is TGCAGTGCTAGGCTGAACACTGAAGCTTTCTTT.

CDR3 DNA sequence: TGTGCCAGCAGTTACATGAACACTGAAGCTTTCTTT. The encoded protein is CASSYMNTEAFF. The V and J genes are TRBV6-5 and TRBJ1-1, with D unresolved. Trimming took 2 bases from V and 0 from J, leaving 1 base between them. The CDR3 runs 12 residues. Germline-derived CDR1 and CDR2 are MNHEY and SVGAGI.